This T cell receptor beta chain was observed in a study of cytomegalovirus exposure and HLA in healthy donors. The PCR made use of 60 Vbeta and 13 Jbeta primers. Study processing details: Some 9.9 million of tens of millions of unique TCR beta chains were shared, per a later count. Sequenced by immunoSEQ multiplex PCR; TCRdb stores in-frame clones only, minus some. The V and J calls and the clone size are those of that table, but D and trimming were determined from the DNA. The repertoire holds about 160,000 clones, with about 80% as singletons. Study-wide results and caveats: From TCR beta sequences, most subjects' HLA-A and HLA-B alleles were reportedly predicted accurately.

Germline CDR1 and CDR2: LNHDA and SQIVND (reference sequence). Losses at the gene ends were 1 base for V and 3 bases for J; bases not matched to a gene: 10. The CDR3 is 17 amino acids. Comment on this clone: Its antigen is still unknown.

The chain is built from TRBV19 and TRBJ2-7; 9 bases agree with TRBD1. The receptor was derived from a man aged 35-49 years in good health and CMV-seronegative. Source material: PBMCs. CDR3 protein: CASSIVRPGQGDYEQYF. The DNA of the CDR3 is TGTGCCAGTAGTATAGTCCGCCCGGGACAGGGCGACTACGAGCAGTACTTC. The full variable domain, rest sourced from reference TRBV19 and TRBJ2-7, is DGGITQSPKYLFRKEGQNVTLSCEQNLNHDAMYWYRQDPGQGLRLIYYSQIVNDFQKGDIAEGYSVSREKKESFPLTVTSAQKNPTAFYLCASSIVRPGQGDYEQYFGPGTRLTVT.